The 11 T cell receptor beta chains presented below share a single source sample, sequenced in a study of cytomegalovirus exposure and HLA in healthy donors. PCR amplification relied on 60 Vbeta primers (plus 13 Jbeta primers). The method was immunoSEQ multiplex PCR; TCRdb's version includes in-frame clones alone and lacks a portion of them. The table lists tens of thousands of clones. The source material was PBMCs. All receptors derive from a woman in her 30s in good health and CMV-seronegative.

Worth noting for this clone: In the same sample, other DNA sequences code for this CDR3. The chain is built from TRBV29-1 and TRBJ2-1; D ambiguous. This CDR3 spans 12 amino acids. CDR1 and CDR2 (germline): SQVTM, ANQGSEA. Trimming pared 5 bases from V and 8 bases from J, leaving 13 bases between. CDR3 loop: CSVSSLLDEQFF. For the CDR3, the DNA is TGCAGCGTTAGCTCTTTGCTGGATGAGCAGTTCTTC.

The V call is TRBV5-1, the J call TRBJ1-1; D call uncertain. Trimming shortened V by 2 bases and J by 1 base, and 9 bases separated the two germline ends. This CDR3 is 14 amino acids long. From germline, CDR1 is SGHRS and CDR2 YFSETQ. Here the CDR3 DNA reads TGCGCCAGCAGCTTTCGCGGCGGGAACACTGAAGCTTTCTTT. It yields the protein CASSFRGGNTEAFF.

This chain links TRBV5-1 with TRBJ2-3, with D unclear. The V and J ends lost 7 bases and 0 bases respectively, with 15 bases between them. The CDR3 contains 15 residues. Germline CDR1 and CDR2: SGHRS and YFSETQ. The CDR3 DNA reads TGCGCCAGCGCCGAGGCCCCAGCTAGCACAGATACGCAGTATTTT. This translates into CASAEAPASTDTQYF.

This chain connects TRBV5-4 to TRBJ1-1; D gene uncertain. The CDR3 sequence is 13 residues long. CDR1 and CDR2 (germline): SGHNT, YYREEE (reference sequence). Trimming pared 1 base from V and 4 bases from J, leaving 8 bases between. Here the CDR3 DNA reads TGTGCCAGCAGCTTGTACAGCTCCACTGAAGCTTTCTTT. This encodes CASSLYSSTEAFF.

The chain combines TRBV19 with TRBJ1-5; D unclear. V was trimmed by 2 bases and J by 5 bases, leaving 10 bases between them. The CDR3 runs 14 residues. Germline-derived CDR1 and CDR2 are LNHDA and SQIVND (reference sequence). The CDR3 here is CASSIRGFDQPQHF. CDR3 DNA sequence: TGTGCCAGTAGTATACGGGGTTTTGATCAGCCCCAGCATTTT.

The CDR3 sequence: CASSQSSGGDEQYF. The CDR3 DNA is TGTGCCAGCAGCCAATCATCAGGGGGCGACGAGCAGTACTTC. This chain connects TRBV4-2 to TRBJ2-7, with 8 nucleotides matching TRBD1. V trimming: 2 bases; J trimming: 5 bases; junction bases outside the gene matches: 5. The CDR3 runs 14 residues. CDR1 and CDR2 from the germline V gene are LGHNA and YNFKEQ.

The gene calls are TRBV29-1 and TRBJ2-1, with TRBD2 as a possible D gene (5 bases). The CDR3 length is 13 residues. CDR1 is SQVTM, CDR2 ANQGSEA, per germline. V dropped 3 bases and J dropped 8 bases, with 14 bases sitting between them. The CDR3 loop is CSVDIPGSDEQFF. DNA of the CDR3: TGCAGCGTTGATATTCCGGGATCGGATGAGCAGTTCTTC.

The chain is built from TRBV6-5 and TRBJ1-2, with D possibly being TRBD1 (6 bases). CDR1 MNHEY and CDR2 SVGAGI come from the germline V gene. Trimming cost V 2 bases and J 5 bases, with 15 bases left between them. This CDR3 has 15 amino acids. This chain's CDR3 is CASSYKGVRGYGYTF. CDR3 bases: TGTGCCAGCAGTTACAAGGGGGTTCGGGGTTATGGCTACACCTTC.

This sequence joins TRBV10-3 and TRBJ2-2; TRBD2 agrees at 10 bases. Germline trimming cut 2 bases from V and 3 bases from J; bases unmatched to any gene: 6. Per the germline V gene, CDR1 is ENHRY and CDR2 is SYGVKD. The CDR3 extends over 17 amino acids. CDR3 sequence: CAISERLAGVDTGELFF. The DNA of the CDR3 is TGTGCCATCAGTGAGCGTCTAGCGGGGGTCGACACCGGGGAGCTGTTTTTT.

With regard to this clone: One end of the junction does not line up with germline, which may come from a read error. CDR3 nucleotide sequence: TGTGCCAGCAGTTTGGCAGGGGGCGGTACCGCCTCCTACGAGCAGTACTTC. It encodes CASSLAGGGTASYEQYF. The chain combines TRBV5-6 with TRBJ2-5; 8 bases fit TRBD1. The J call is uncertain, as TRBJ2-7 better fits the DNA end. CDR1 SGHDT and CDR2 YYEEEE come from the germline V gene. This CDR3 comprises 17 residues.

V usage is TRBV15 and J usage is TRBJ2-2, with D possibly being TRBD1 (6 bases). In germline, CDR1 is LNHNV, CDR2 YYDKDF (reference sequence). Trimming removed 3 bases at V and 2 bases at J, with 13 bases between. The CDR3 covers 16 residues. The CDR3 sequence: CATSRGDRFNTGELFF. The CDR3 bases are TGTGCCACCAGCAGGGGCGACAGGTTTAACACCGGGGAGCTGTTTTTT. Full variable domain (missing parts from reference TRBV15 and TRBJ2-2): DAMVIQNPRYQVTQFGKPVTLSCSQTLNHNVMYWYQQKSSQAPKLLFHYYDKDFNNEADTPDNFQSRRPNTSFCFLDIRSPGLGDTAMYLCATSRGDRFNTGELFFGEGSRLTVL.